This note documents a single T cell receptor beta chain sequence. Per the germline V gene, CDR1 is SNHLY and CDR2 is FYNNEI. The V gene end was trimmed by 6 bases and the J gene end by 7 bases; junction bases not matched to a gene: 4. There are 13 residues in the CDR3. The data derive from a study of beta chain features in type 1 diabetes. Expressed TCRB transcripts were sequenced after all isolated RNA was converted to cDNA. Clones were read by immunoSEQ multiplex PCR, and TCRdb kept only the in-frame ones, dropping some. Counted here are about 9,400 clones, around 82% occurring once; the ten biggest clones make up approximately 1.5%.

The sample was Tregs from blood. V and J are TRBV2 and TRBJ2-4; 9 bases line up with TRBD2. The TCR was taken from a woman aged 18-29 years in good health. The DNA of the CDR3 is TGTGCCAGCAGCTTCGGACTAGCGAACATTCAGTACTTC. Encoded protein: CASSFGLANIQYF.